Below, 25 T cell receptor beta chains from the same sample are listed, as sequenced in a study of blood T cell repertoires in COVID-19. Sequencing used immunoSEQ multiplex PCR; TCRdb keeps in-frame clones, though not all of them. The sample carries around 110,000 clones, about 83% recorded once. The sequencing sample was made of PBMCs or T cells enriched from blood (not recorded which). The receptors here all came from a woman in her thirties who had recovered from COVID-19.

The gene calls are TRBV5-4 and TRBJ2-2; TRBD2 aligns across 8 bases. Germline V gene lookup returns CDR1 SGHNT and CDR2 YYREEE (reference sequence). The CDR3 has 16 residues. The V and J ends lost 0 bases and 4 bases, in that order; junction bases with no gene match: 5. Here the CDR3 DNA reads TGTGCCAGCAGCTTGGTTGCTGCGGGAGGCACCGGGGAGCTGTTTTTT. Translated: CASSLVAAGGTGELFF.

This chain joins TRBV5-1 and TRBJ1-1; TRBD1 matches 7 bases. Germline V gives CDR1 SGHRS, CDR2 YFSETQ. V was clipped by 4 bases and J by 0 bases; unmatched bases: 6. The CDR3 has 15 amino acids. The CDR3 DNA is TGCGCCAGCAGCCCGACAGGGCAGATGAACACTGAAGCTTTCTTT. Amino acid sequence: CASSPTGQMNTEAFF.

Remarks on this clone: The same CDR3 is also encoded by other DNA sequences in this sample. The chain couples TRBV21-1 to TRBJ2-7; the table calls TRBD1, which could not be checked here. TRBV21-1 is noted as a pseudogene. This CDR3 spans 16 amino acids. The CDR3 protein is CASSKVSHRVRYEQYF. The CDR3 DNA sequence: TGTGCCAGCAGCAAAGTATCTCACAGGGTGCGGTACGAGCAGTACTTC.

V and J are TRBV3-1 (or the pseudogene TRBV3-2) and TRBJ2-1, with D unclear. The V end lost 5 bases, the J end lost 2 bases, and 4 bases lay between the germline ends. There are 12 residues in the CDR3. Germline V gene data show CDR1 as LGHDT and CDR2 as YNNKEL (reference sequence). The CDR3 sequence: CASSKPYNEQFF. Written as DNA, the CDR3 is TGTGCCAGCAGCAAGCCCTACAATGAGCAGTTCTTC.

This chain connects TRBV15 to TRBJ2-7, with a tentative D call TRBD1 (6 bases). Germline assignment: CDR1 LNHNV and CDR2 YYDKDF (reference sequence). This CDR3 spans 14 amino acids. Trimming took 0 bases from V and 1 from J, leaving 7 bases between them. The CDR3 protein is CATSRDQGSYEQYF. The CDR3 coding sequence is TGTGCCACCAGCAGAGATCAGGGGTCCTACGAGCAGTACTTC.

The chain combines TRBV4-3 with TRBJ2-2; maybe TRBD1 (5 bases). CDR3 length equals 14 residues. V lost 0 bases and J 4 bases, leaving 6 bases between the germline ends. CDR1 is LGHNA and CDR2 is YSLEER in the germline V gene. The DNA of the CDR3 is TGCGCCAGCAGCCAAGACCAGGGCACCGGGGAGCTGTTTTTT. Translating gives CASSQDQGTGELFF.

This sequence joins TRBV14 and TRBJ2-1; D may be TRBD1 (5 bases). The CDR3 extends over 15 amino acids. The V end lost 0 bases, the J end lost 5 bases, and 11 bases lay between the germline ends. CDR1 is SGHDN, CDR2 FVKESK, per germline. CDR3 sequence: CASSQEVGPDNEQFF. The CDR3 coding sequence is TGTGCCAGCAGCCAAGAGGTGGGGCCCGACAATGAGCAGTTCTTC.

This clone was seen only once. V usage is TRBV2 and J usage is TRBJ2-2; 9 bases line up with TRBD2. Germline trimming cut 7 bases from V and 1 base from J; bases unmatched to any gene: 7. The germline gives CDR1 SNHLY, CDR2 FYNNEI. The CDR3 has 16 amino acids. CDR3 sequence: CASNDWTSVNTGELFF. The CDR3 region has the DNA TGTGCCAGCAACGACTGGACTAGCGTGAACACCGGGGAGCTGTTTTTT.

The chain uses TRBV6-7 and TRBJ2-6, with a possible D match to TRBD2 (6 bases). TRBV6-7 is labeled an ORF, and its function is uncertain. V was clipped by 9 bases and J by 0 bases, with 12 bases between them. The CDR3 spans 15 residues. CDR3 amino acids: CARRLGSSGANVLTF. The CDR3 DNA reads as TGTGCCAGGAGACTAGGGAGCTCTGGGGCCAACGTCCTGACTTTC.

This clone was counted a few times. This chain joins TRBV5-5 and TRBJ1-4; TRBD1 might be the D (5 bases). The CDR3 extends over 16 amino acids. V lost 0 bases to trimming and J lost 6 bases, with 15 bases between them. Germline V gives CDR1 SGHKS, CDR2 YYEKEE (reference sequence). The CDR3 region has the DNA TGTGCCAGCAGCTTGGGTTTCTACAGGCTGGATGAAAAACTGTTTTTT. This gives the protein CASSLGFYRLDEKLFF.

The chain has TRBV15 and TRBJ2-5, with TRBD2 matching 10 bases. V lost 1 base to trimming and J lost 1 base; unmatched junction nucleotides: 3. CDR1 LNHNV and CDR2 YYDKDF come from the germline V gene (reference sequence). The length of the CDR3 is 16 residues. CDR3 sequence reads: CATSRGSSGGQETQYF. The DNA for the CDR3 is TGTGCCACCAGCAGAGGGTCTAGCGGGGGCCAAGAGACCCAGTACTTC.

The chain employs TRBV2 and TRBJ2-4, with D possibly matching TRBD1 (6 bases). CDR1 is SNHLY and CDR2 is FYNNEI in the germline V gene. Trimming removed 4 bases at V and 2 bases at J, with 12 bases between. The CDR3 runs to 15 residues. This CDR3 is CASSAPQGPKNIQYF. The DNA for the CDR3 is TGTGCCAGCAGTGCACCACAGGGTCCCAAAAACATTCAGTACTTC.

The J gene is TRBJ2-3, the V gene TRBV29-1, with a weak D call TRBD2 (5 bases). Germline-derived CDR1 and CDR2 are SQVTM and ANQGSEA. The V end was cut by 3 bases, the J end by 3 bases, with 16 bases between. The CDR3 runs to 15 residues. CDR3 sequence reads: CSVDGYSGWTDTQYF. The CDR3 nucleotides read TGCAGCGTTGATGGGTACAGCGGATGGACAGATACGCAGTATTTT.

This chain connects TRBV27 to TRBJ1-6; D ambiguous. CDR3 length: 13 amino acids. Germline V CDR1 and CDR2: MNHEY, SMNVEV (reference sequence). The V end was cut by 3 bases, the J end by 6 bases, with 6 bases between. The CDR3 nucleotides are TGTGCCAGCAGTTTTCCGGGTAATTCACCCCTCCACTTT. As protein: CASSFPGNSPLHF.

V is TRBV28 and J is TRBJ2-1, with a weak D call TRBD2 (5 bases). From germline, CDR1 is MDHEN and CDR2 SYDVKM. Trimming took off 5 bases at V and 4 bases at J, with 12 bases between the two ends. The CDR3 is 14 amino acids. The CDR3 sequence is CASSPVANYNEQFF. The CDR3 nucleotides are TGTGCCAGCAGTCCTGTAGCGAATTACAATGAGCAGTTCTTC. Full variable domain (rest looked up from reference TRBV28 and TRBJ2-1): DVKVTQSSRYLVKRTGEKVFLECVQDMDHENMFWYRQDPGLGLRLIYFSYDVKMKEKGDIPEGYSVSREKKERFSLILESASTNQTSMYLCASSPVANYNEQFFGPGTRLTVL.

This clone was recorded once. The chain combines TRBV2 with TRBJ1-6; a weak D match, TRBD1 (5 bases). V was pared by 3 bases and J by 7 bases, with 10 bases between. Germline CDR1 is SNHLY and CDR2 is FYNNEI. The CDR3 spans 14 residues. CDR3 DNA sequence: TGTGCCAGCAGTGAGGGACTTACAAATTCACCCCTCCACTTT. Its protein product is CASSEGLTNSPLHF.

The J gene is TRBJ2-3, the V gene TRBV29-1; 7 bases match TRBD2. The CDR3 spans 14 residues. J was trimmed by 3 bases and V by 8 bases; bases with no gene match: 11. CDR1 and CDR2 (germline): SQVTM, ANQGSEA. CDR3 region: CSPKGLAETDTQYF. CDR3 sequence (DNA): TGCAGCCCAAAGGGCCTAGCGGAGACAGATACGCAGTATTTT.

The chain links TRBV5-1 to TRBJ2-3, with TRBD2 identical over 14 bases. The trim removed 4 bases at V and 2 bases at J, leaving 15 bases unmatched. The CDR3 has 20 residues. Germline CDR1 is SGHRS and CDR2 is YFSETQ. The CDR3 reads CASSPRLAGGMSRVTDTQYF. CDR3 bases: TGCGCCAGCAGCCCCCGACTAGCGGGAGGGATGTCTAGGGTCACAGATACGCAGTATTTT. Full variable domain (rest looked up from reference TRBV5-1 and TRBJ2-3): KAGVTQTPRYLIKTRGQQVTLSCSPISGHRSVSWYQQTPGQGLQFLFEYFSETQRNKGNFPGRFSGRQFSNSRSEMNVSTLELGDSALYLCASSPRLAGGMSRVTDTQYFGPGTRLTVL.

V gene TRBV7-6 combines with J gene TRBJ2-3, with a possible D match to TRBD1 (6 bases). The germline CDR1 and CDR2 sequences are SGHVS and FNYEAQ. The CDR3 loop spans 15 amino acids. V dropped 5 bases and J dropped 1 base, with 13 bases sitting between them. Here the CDR3 DNA reads TGTGCCAGCAGCCGCATACAGGGAGGCACAGATACGCAGTATTTT. It specifies CASSRIQGGTDTQYF.

The rearrangement joins TRBV28 to TRBJ1-1, with 9 nucleotides matching TRBD1. The germline gives CDR1 MDHEN, CDR2 SYDVKM. After removal of 6 bases from V and 0 bases from J, the junction contained 8 bases not matched to a gene. The CDR3 contains 16 residues. DNA for the CDR3: TGTGCCAGCAGCTTTCACAGGGGGCTCCTGAACACTGAAGCTTTCTTT. Translated: CASSFHRGLLNTEAFF.

This clone showed up just a few times. This chain connects TRBV9 to TRBJ2-2; TRBD1 might be the D (7 bases). The CDR3 is made up of 16 amino acids. Trimming shortened V by 3 bases and J by 5 bases, and 17 bases separated the two germline ends. Germline lookup yields CDR1 SGDLS and CDR2 YYNGEE. The CDR3 nucleotides are TGTGCCAGCAGCGCCTCCCAGGGGGGTGGAACCGGGGAGCTGTTTTTT. Amino acid sequence: CASSASQGGGTGELFF.

The rearrangement links TRBV10-2 to TRBJ1-1; D remains unclear. The CDR3 covers 12 residues. The V end lost 8 bases, the J end lost 8 bases, and 15 bases lay between the germline ends. Germline V gene lookup returns CDR1 WSHSY and CDR2 SAAADI. The CDR3 protein is CASRAAGQEAFF. Written as DNA, the CDR3 is TGCGCCAGCCGAGCGGCGGGCCAAGAAGCTTTCTTT.

V gene TRBV28 combines with J gene TRBJ1-2; 9 bases are a match to TRBD1. Germline V gene sequence: CDR1 MDHEN, CDR2 SYDVKM. Losses at the gene ends were 6 bases for V and 3 bases for J; bases not matched to a gene: 11. The CDR3 sequence is 16 residues long. The CDR3 region has the DNA TGTGCCAGCAGGGGGACAGGGCGCCCGGGGGACTATGGCTACACCTTC. Its translation is CASRGTGRPGDYGYTF.

The chain couples TRBV7-9 to TRBJ1-2; D is perhaps TRBD1 (5 bases). Germline-derived CDR1 and CDR2 are SEHNR and FQNEAQ (reference sequence). The CDR3 contains 14 residues. Trimming cost V 8 bases and J 4 bases, with 17 bases left between them. Here the CDR3 DNA reads TGTGCCAGCGAACTAACGGGGGGGACCTATGGCTACACCTTC. Residues: CASELTGGTYGYTF.

V usage is TRBV6-5 and J usage is TRBJ2-1; 8 positions match TRBD2. Germline CDR1 reads MNHEY; CDR2 reads SVGAGI. The CDR3 runs to 14 residues. V lost 6 bases and J lost 6; bases outside the gene matches: 7. The CDR3 sequence: CASRGLGLGNEQFF. CDR3 nucleotides: TGTGCCAGCAGGGGACTAGGTTTAGGCAATGAGCAGTTCTTC.